This T cell receptor (beta chain) was observed in a study of cytomegalovirus exposure and HLA in healthy donors. This clone was found a few times. 13 Jbeta primers and 60 Vbeta primers were used for the PCR. Method: immunoSEQ multiplex PCR; TCRdb's copy keeps in-frame clones and lacks some. The data hold about 73,000 clones, with roughly four fifths observed a single time. The receptor comes from a man between 65 and 85 years old in good health and CMV-seronegative. Material for sequencing was PBMCs.

CDR3 residues: CASSHGTGYGYTF. The CDR3 bases are TGTGCCAGCAGCCACGGGACAGGCTATGGCTACACCTTC. This sequence joins TRBV11-2 and TRBJ1-2; 8 bases agree with TRBD1. The germline CDR1 and CDR2 sequences are SGHAT and FQNNGV. The CDR3 sequence is 13 residues long. V was pared by 5 bases and J by 4 bases, with 3 bases of the junction left unmatched.